The text below deals with one T cell receptor beta chain. Donors included only healthy HIV-negative adults lacking recent acute infections or vaccinations. This sample is part of a study of shared clonotypes between healthy human individuals. On the study more broadly: Donors had three CD4 naive, three CD4 memory, two CD8 naive and one CD8 memory plate apiece.

Clones were read by immunoSEQ multiplex PCR, and TCRdb kept only the in-frame ones, dropping some. The sample yields 1.6 million or so clones, 96% seen once. This CDR3 region has 13 residues. Germline assignment: CDR1 SGHRS and CDR2 YFSETQ. V dropped 3 bases and J dropped 4 bases, with 10 bases sitting between them. Material: naive CD4+ T cells sorted from blood. The subset is: CD45RA+ positively selected. V usage is TRBV5-1 and J usage is TRBJ1-1; D perhaps matches TRBD1 (6 bases). The TCR originated in a man aged 25-45 years in good health. The CDR3 loop reads CASSWGASTEAFF. CDR3 DNA sequence: TGCGCCAGCAGCTGGGGGGCAAGCACTGAAGCTTTCTTT.